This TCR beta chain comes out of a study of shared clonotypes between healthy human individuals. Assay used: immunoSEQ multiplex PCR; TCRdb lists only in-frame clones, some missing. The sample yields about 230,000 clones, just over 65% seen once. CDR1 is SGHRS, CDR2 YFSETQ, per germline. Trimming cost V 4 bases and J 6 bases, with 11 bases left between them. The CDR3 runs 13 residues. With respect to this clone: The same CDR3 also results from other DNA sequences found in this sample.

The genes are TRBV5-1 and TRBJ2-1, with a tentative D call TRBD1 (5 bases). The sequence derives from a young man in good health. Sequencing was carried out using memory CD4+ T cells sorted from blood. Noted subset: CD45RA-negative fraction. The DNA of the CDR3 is TGCGCCAGCAGCCTCAGGGTGGGCAATGAGCAGTTCTTC. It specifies CASSLRVGNEQFF.